This TCR beta chain originates from a study of shared clonotypes between healthy human individuals. Study-wide results and limits: Among donors, the sharing of clonotypes was expected to be influenced by sequencing depth.

Notes on this clone: Its antigen remains unidentified.

V lost 3 bases and J lost 8; bases outside the gene matches: 14. Germline values: CDR1 SGHRS, CDR2 YFSETQ. There are 17 residues in the CDR3. Clones were read by immunoSEQ multiplex PCR, and TCRdb kept only the in-frame ones, dropping some. This table has roughly 2,500,000 clones, 90% to 95% appearing once. The sequencing sample was made of naive CD4+ T cells from PBMCs. Sample subset: CD45RA+ positively selected. The TCR sequence derives from a man aged 18-30 years in good health. Some clones in this sample may be carry-over from other donors' samples. This chain links TRBV5-1 with TRBJ1-4, with 9 bases identical to TRBD1. CDR3 bases: TGCGCCAGCAGCTCGAATTACCGGGACAGGGTTAGGGAAAAACTGTTTTTT. This sequence encodes CASSSNYRDRVREKLFF.